A selection of T cell receptor beta chains follows, all from one sample in a study of identical twins. Each CDR3 protein is one row after TCRdb ran MiXCR on the 5' RACE reads. The sample carries some 240,000 distinct CDR3 sequences, about 9% recorded once. These sequences were also reported in another study, on yellow fever vaccine responses in identical twins.

The sample was CD8+ T cells sorted from blood. Every receptor here comes from a woman younger than 30 in good health. Each CDR3 is given with its conserved first and last residue. D genes are given only for firm matches. Clone size appears in some rows only: once, few, many, or a class for an expanded clone.

TRBJ1-1	12	many	-	TRBV5-1	TGCGCCAGCAGCTTCTCAGGGGAGGAAGCTTTCTTT	CASSFSGEEAFF
TRBJ1-2	14	-	-	TRBV12-3/TRBV12-4	TGTGCCAGCAGTTTAGGCGCATCAGTCTATGGCTACACCTTC	CASSLGASVYGYTF
TRBJ2-5	16	-	TRBD1	TRBV5-8	TGTGCCAGCAGCCCACGTACAGGGGCGCACCAAGAGACCCAGTACTTC	CASSPRTGAHQETQYF
TRBJ2-7	16	few	TRBD1	TRBV5-1	TGCGCCAGCAGCTCGGGACAGGGGGCGAGCTTCTCCGAGCAGTACTTC	CASSSGQGASFSEQYF
TRBJ2-2	12	few	-	TRBV3-1	TGTGCCAGCAGCCAAGGATTACGGGAGCTGTTTTTT	CASSQGLRELFF
TRBJ1-2	11	many	-	TRBV10-3	TGTGCCATCAGTGATATCCCTGGCTACACCTTC	CAISDIPGYTF
TRBJ2-1	16	-	-	TRBV4-3	TGCGCCAGCAGCCAAGATCAGACAGGACCCTACAATGAGCAGTTCTTC	CASSQDQTGPYNEQFF
TRBJ2-1	11	few	-	TRBV6-2/TRBV6-3	TGTGCCAGCAGTTGGCAGAATGAGCAGTTCTTC	CASSWQNEQFF
TRBJ1-1	13	medium-sized	-	TRBV7-3	TGTGCCAGCAGCTTAAACCCCCGGTCTGAAGCTTTCTTT	CASSLNPRSEAFF
TRBJ2-5	15	few	TRBD2	TRBV28	TGTGCCAGCAGTGCGACTAGCGGGGCACAAGAGACCCAGTACTTC	CASSATSGAQETQYF
TRBJ2-7	14	many	-	TRBV20-1	TGCAGTGCTAGAGGTGGGGACCACTCCTACGAGCAGTACTTC	CSARGGDHSYEQYF
TRBJ2-1	16	-	-	TRBV29-1	TGCAGCGTTGAAGAAGGCTGGGGGAGCTCCTACAATGAGCAGTTCTTC	CSVEEGWGSSYNEQFF
TRBJ2-2	15	many	-	TRBV12-3/TRBV12-4	TGTGCCAGCAACTTCGGCGGGCCAGAGGCCGGGGAGCTGTTTTTT	CASNFGGPEAGELFF